Shown below are 10 T cell receptor beta chains from a single sample sequenced in a study of T-cell reconstitution after alpha-beta-depleted transplantation in children. This sample's TCRbeta library carried unique molecular identifier barcodes. TCRdb recomputed calls from the PCR reads with MiXCR, one row per CDR3 protein. The sample holds fewer than 250,000 distinct CDR3 sequences; over 15% are singletons and the top ten take around 45%. The input for sequencing was PBMCs, mostly from graft donor cells, taken 360 days after TCRalphabeta/CD19-depleted stem cell transplant. The receptors come from a male patient aged 2-15 years who had a stem cell transplant for acute lymphoblastic leukemia, so the T cells may come from the graft donor.

J is TRBJ2-7 and V is TRBV7-8, with D possibly being TRBD2 (6 bases). Germline V gene sequence: CDR1 SGHVS, CDR2 FQNEAQ. The CDR3 totals 15 residues. Deletions cut 6 bases from V and 2 bases from J, with 17 bases between. CDR3 DNA sequence: TGTGCCAGCAGTCCTGGGCTAGCGCCCACCTACGAGCAGTACTTC. Protein product: CASSPGLAPTYEQYF.

This clonotype has just a few counts. This chain connects TRBV7-9 to TRBJ2-3, with TRBD2 matching 7 bases. The CDR3 covers 16 residues. V lost 5 bases to trimming and J lost 2 bases; unmatched junction nucleotides: 10. Germline assignment: CDR1 SEHNR and CDR2 FQNEAQ (reference sequence). CDR3 sequence (DNA): TGTGCCAGCAGCCCGTGGGGCGGGAGAGTCACAGATACGCAGTATTTT. Protein: CASSPWGGRVTDTQYF.

The genes are TRBV11-2 and TRBJ2-5, with TRBD1 matching over 9 bases. The trim removed 6 bases at V and 3 bases at J, leaving 11 bases unmatched. The germline V gene has CDR1 SGHAT and CDR2 FQNNGV. The CDR3 is 16 residues long. The DNA for the CDR3 is TGTGCCAGCAGAAAACAGGGGGCGCCGATAAAAGAGACCCAGTACTTC. This gives the protein CASRKQGAPIKETQYF.

The V gene is TRBV2, the J gene TRBJ2-1; TRBD2 is a possible D gene (6 bases). Trimming removed 5 bases at V and 4 bases at J, with 18 bases between. The germline gives CDR1 SNHLY, CDR2 FYNNEI. The length of the CDR3 is 16 residues. The CDR3 protein is CASSLMSGRLYNEQFF. The CDR3 DNA follows: TGTGCCAGCAGTCTAATGTCGGGGAGGCTATACAATGAGCAGTTCTTC.

V gene TRBV20-1 combines with J gene TRBJ2-1; the D is unclear. Germline V gives CDR1 DFQATT, CDR2 SNEGSKA (reference sequence). V was clipped by 2 bases and J by 0 bases, with 8 bases between them. CDR3 length: 14 amino acids. The CDR3 bases are TGCAGTGCTAGACCACCAAGCTCCTACAATGAGCAGTTCTTC. Residues: CSARPPSSYNEQFF.

This sequence joins TRBV10-2 and TRBJ2-7, with 7 bases matching TRBD2. The trim removed 7 bases at V and 5 bases at J, leaving 5 bases unmatched. This CDR3 is built from 12 residues. Germline lookup yields CDR1 WSHSY and CDR2 SAAADI. The CDR3 nucleotides are TGCGCCAGCAAAAGCGGGATCAACGAGCAGTACTTC. Its protein product is CASKSGINEQYF.

This clonotype was found many times. The rearrangement joins TRBV2 to TRBJ2-6; D gene uncertain. The CDR3 loop spans 14 amino acids. The germline V gene has CDR1 SNHLY and CDR2 FYNNEI. V shed 3 bases and J shed 2 bases, with 5 bases lying between them. In DNA, the CDR3 is TGTGCCAGCAGTGACGGGCCTGGGGCCAACGTCCTGACTTTC. Its protein product is CASSDGPGANVLTF.

J is TRBJ2-5 and V is TRBV12-3 or TRBV12-4; possibly TRBD1 or TRBD2 for D (5 bases each). The CDR3 length is 14 residues. Trimming pared 8 bases from V and 0 bases from J, leaving 13 bases between. The CDR3 loop reads CASRQRGYQETQYF. The CDR3 DNA follows: TGTGCCAGCCGCCAACGGGGCTACCAAGAGACCCAGTACTTC.

J is TRBJ1-1 and V is TRBV20-1; TRBD1 matches at 7 bases. The CDR3 is 15 residues long. The ends lost 0 bases at V and 2 bases at J; junction bases unmatched: 6. CDR1 DFQATT and CDR2 SNEGSKA come from the germline V gene (reference sequence). Here the CDR3 DNA reads TGCAGTGCTAGAGATCACAGGGGTAGCAACACTGAAGCTTTCTTT. Residues: CSARDHRGSNTEAFF.

J is TRBJ2-7 and V is TRBV11-2; D is perhaps TRBD2 (7 bases). Germline V gene data show CDR1 as SGHAT and CDR2 as FQNNGV. The CDR3 spans 16 residues. V was cut by 5 bases and J by 7 bases, with 24 bases left in between. The CDR3: CASSPYGSGGVGEQYF. CDR3 DNA sequence: TGTGCCAGCAGCCCTTATGGATCGGGGGGCGTGGGTGAGCAGTACTTC. The full variable domain, rest sourced from reference TRBV11-2 and TRBJ2-7, is EAGVAQSPRYKIIEKRQSVAFWCNPISGHATLYWYQQILGQGPKLLIQFQNNGVVDDSQLPKDRFSAERLKGVDSTLKIQPAKLEDSAVYLCASSPYGSGGVGEQYFGPGTRLTVT.